This TCR beta chain was identified during a study of blood T cell repertoires in COVID-19. Original data processing: Researchers report that nucleated cell counts were estimated from reference gene primer amplification. Assay used: immunoSEQ multiplex PCR; TCRdb lists only in-frame clones, some missing. V and J calls and clone size follow that table, whereas D and trimming were derived from the DNA. The sample includes about 110,000 clones, 80% to 85% of them seen just once. Trimming removed 8 bases from V and 6 bases from J; junction bases left unmatched: 8. CDR3 size: 14 residues. Germline CDR1 is SNHLY and CDR2 is FYNNEI.

The genes are TRBV2 and TRBJ2-7, with 12 bases lining up with TRBD1. The specimen sequenced was peripheral blood. The receptor's source is a man older than 75 with acute or convalescent COVID-19. The CDR3 nucleotides read TGTGCCAGCCACCGGGACAGGGGGCCCGGCGAGCAGTACTTC. Translation: CASHRDRGPGEQYF.